A single T cell receptor (beta chain) is shown here with its context. This clonotype was detected a few times. This clone's antigen is unknown. No much larger clonotype is one base removed from it; base qualities were not supplied. Library preparation used PCR. These reads were obtained on an Illumina HiSeq 2500. TCR library preparation used molecular barcoding, with unique molecular identifiers applied to normalize quantification of the TCRbeta repertoire. The public reads were reprocessed in TCRdb via fastp at Q25 and MiXCR, keeping in-frame beta chains. Each CDR3 protein appears once, grouped with its most common genes and DNA. The sample table records roughly 420,000 distinct CDR3 sequences; about 16% of these occur just once. The ten top clones hold just under 30% of the sample. The treatment or condition label, read with the paper, signifies: allogeneic hematopoietic cell transplantation with graft depleted of TCRalphabeta T cells and CD19 B cells. The transplant recipients were children given TCRalphabeta/CD19-depleted allogeneic hematopoietic cell grafts.

Inclusive of the bounding cysteine and phenylalanine, the CDR3 is 13 residues long. The sequence is cut down to CDR3 DNA, 39 bases in frame from base 1. Relative to germline, V is 6 bases shorter and J is 2 bases shorter, with 12 bases between their ends. The germline V gene encodes CDR1 DFQATT and CDR2 SNEGSKA (reference sequence). These data are taken from a study of T-cell reconstitution after alpha-beta-depleted transplantation in children (dated by TCRdb to 2016 to 2017). Background for the entire study: The study quantitatively tracked T-cell immune reconstitution after TCRalphabeta/CD19-depleted allogeneic hematopoietic cell transplantation in children using TCR repertoire profiling. General conclusions and limits of the study: The frequencies of hyperexpanded clones fell over the following months, and after one year, T-cell counts and TCRbeta diversity were mostly attributed to newly produced T cells. In some patients, high TCRbeta diversity at day 60 was attributed to recipient T cells and intrathymic progenitors that had survived conditioning. About two months after transplant, the apparently early recovery of alphabetaT-cell counts reportedly depended on just several hundred clones that had expanded rapidly and came from non-depleted graft cells.

The source of this sequence is a boy in the first two years of life who had a stem cell transplant for Wiskott-Aldrich syndrome, so the T cells may come from the graft donor. The chain employs TRBV20-1 and TRBJ2-3; TRBD2 is possibly the D segment (6 matching bases). The source material was PBMCs, mostly from graft donor cells, sampled 360 days after TCRalphabeta/CD19-depleted stem cell transplant. The CDR3 region: CSAPGLDTDTQYF. The DNA sequence is TGCAGTGCACCGGGACTTGACACAGATACGCAGTATTTT.